The present T cell receptor beta chain was sequenced within a study of blood T cell repertoires in COVID-19. Study-wide background: PBMCs, B-cell-depleted T cells, or T cells provided the cDNA or gDNA that made up the material.

The CDR3 totals 19 residues. The V segment lost 6 bases and the J segment 0 bases; nucleotides outside the gene matches: 13. Looked up from germline, CDR1 is MDHEN and CDR2 is SYDVKM. Data came from immunoSEQ multiplex PCR; TCRdb stores just in-frame clones and leaves some out. Among 45,000 or so clones, approximately 85% were seen once, and the ten largest hold roughly 30%. Sequenced input: peripheral blood. The source of this sequence is a woman of 80 years or more with acute or convalescent COVID-19. The chain combines TRBV28 with TRBJ2-3; TRBD1 matches at 12 bases. Here the CDR3 DNA reads TGTGCCAGCAGCTATCTACCGGGACAGGGGGCGGCTAGCACAGATACGCAGTATTTT. It encodes CASSYLPGQGAASTDTQYF.